This T cell receptor beta chain derives from a study of shared clonotypes between healthy human individuals. Libraries were prepared by immunoSEQ multiplex PCR; TCRdb keeps only in-frame clonotypes and omits some of them. Here the sample spans about 2.4 million clones, roughly 93% being singletons. There are 13 residues in the CDR3. Germline V lookup: CDR1 LNHDA, CDR2 SQIVND (reference sequence). With 7 bases clipped from V and 2 bases from J, the junction kept 2 bases outside the gene matches. In its sample, this clone was seen once. The sequence was obtained from a man younger than 35 in good health. Some clones in this sample may be carry-over from other donors' samples. The chain has TRBV19 and TRBJ1-3, with 7 bases lining up with TRBD1. Material: naive CD4+ T cells from PBMCs. Subset denoted: CD45RA+ positively selected. CDR3 sequence (DNA): TGTGCCAGTATCGACAGGGCTGGAAACACCATATATTTT. Translated: CASIDRAGNTIYF. Together with reference TRBV19 and TRBJ1-3, the CDR3 gives the full variable domain: DGGITQSPKYLFRKEGQNVTLSCEQNLNHDAMYWYRQDPGQGLRLIYYSQIVNDFQKGDIAEGYSVSREKKESFPLTVTSAQKNPTAFYLCASIDRAGNTIYFGEGSWLTVV.